This TCR beta chain was observed in a study of human T cells and chemical hapten exposure. About the study: An area of 2 cm by more than 1.5 cm on upper inner arm skin received 2% DPC for sensitization.

CDR1 SQVTM and CDR2 ANQGSEA come from the germline V gene. This CDR3 region has 13 residues. Deletions cut 5 bases from V and 1 base from J, with 11 bases between. The time point was: patch test 1, 2 weeks after DPC sensitization. Noted treatment: therapeutic diphenylcyclopropenone sensitization with weekly scalp DPC. Total RNA was isolated from unfractionated whole blood. MiXCR was run by TCRdb on the RACE reads, yielding one entry per CDR3 protein. This sample has about 34,000 distinct CDR3 sequences; around 6.8% occur once, and the top ten carry roughly 9.2%. Ten or more counts support this clonotype.

The sequencing here drew on whole blood, taken in connection with sensitization to the hapten diphenylcyclopropenone (DPC). The chain joins TRBV29-1 to TRBJ2-5; D not certain. The clonotype was recovered from a woman in her thirties with alopecia areata. Some clones in this sample may be carry-over from other donors' samples. CDR3 region: CSVFRTGQETQYF. The CDR3 DNA sequence: TGCAGCGTTTTTCGGACGGGCCAAGAGACCCAGTACTTC.